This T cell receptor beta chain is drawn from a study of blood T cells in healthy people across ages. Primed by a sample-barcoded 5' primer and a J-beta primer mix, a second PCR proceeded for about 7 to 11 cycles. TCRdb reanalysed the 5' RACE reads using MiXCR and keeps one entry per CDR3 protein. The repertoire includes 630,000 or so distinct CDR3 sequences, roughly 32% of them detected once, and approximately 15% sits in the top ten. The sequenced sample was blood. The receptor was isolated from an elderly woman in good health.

The DNA of the CDR3 is TGTGCCAGCAGCCTCAGCCGACAGGGGGCGAAGACTGAAGCTTTCTTT. It yields the protein CASSLSRQGAKTEAFF. The V and J genes are TRBV7-9 and TRBJ1-1, with 10 bases matching TRBD1. The junction had 11 bases not matched to a gene; V was cut back by 5 bases and J by 5 bases. The CDR3 is made up of 16 amino acids. The V gene's germline CDR1 is SEHNR and CDR2 FQNEAQ (reference sequence). The whole variable domain, remainder taken from reference TRBV7-9 and TRBJ1-1, is DTGVSQNPRHKITKRGQNVTFRCDPISEHNRLYWYRQTLGQGPEFLTYFQNEAQLEKSRLLSDRFSAERPKGSFSTLEIQRTEQGDSAMYLCASSLSRQGAKTEAFFGQGTRLTVV.